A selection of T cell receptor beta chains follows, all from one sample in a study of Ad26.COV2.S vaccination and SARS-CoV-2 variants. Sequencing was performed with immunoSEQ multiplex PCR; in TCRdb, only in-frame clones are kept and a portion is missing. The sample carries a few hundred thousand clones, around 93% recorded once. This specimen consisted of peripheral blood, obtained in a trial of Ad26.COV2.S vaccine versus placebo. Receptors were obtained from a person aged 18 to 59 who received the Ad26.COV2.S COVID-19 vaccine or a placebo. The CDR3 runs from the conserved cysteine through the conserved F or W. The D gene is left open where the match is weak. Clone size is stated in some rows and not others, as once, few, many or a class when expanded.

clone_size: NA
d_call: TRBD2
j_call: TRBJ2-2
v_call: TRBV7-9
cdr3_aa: CASSRASGEGTGELFF
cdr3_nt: TGTGCCAGCAGCCGAGCTAGCGGGGAGGGCACCGGGGAGCTGTTTTTT

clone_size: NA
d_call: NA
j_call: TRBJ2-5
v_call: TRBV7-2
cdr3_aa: CASSLVLGASGAQETQYF
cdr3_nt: TGTGCCAGCAGCTTAGTACTGGGGGCTAGCGGAGCCCAAGAGACCCAGTACTTC

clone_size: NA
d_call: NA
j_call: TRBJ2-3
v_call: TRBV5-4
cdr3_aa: CASQNPGLTGTDTQYF
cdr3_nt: TGTGCCAGCCAAAATCCCGGCCTCACGGGCACAGATACGCAGTATTTT

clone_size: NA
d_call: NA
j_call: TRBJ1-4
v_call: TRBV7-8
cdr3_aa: CASSLKSPGNLFF
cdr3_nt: TGTGCCAGCAGCCTAAAGAGTCCAGGGAATCTGTTTTTT

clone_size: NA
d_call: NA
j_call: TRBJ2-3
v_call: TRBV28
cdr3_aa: CASSLQARGATWYF
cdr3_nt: TGTGCCAGCAGTTTACAGGCCAGGGGGGCCACTTGGTATTTT

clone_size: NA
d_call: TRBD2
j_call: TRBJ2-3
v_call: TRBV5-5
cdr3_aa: CASSLSLAVSTDTQYF
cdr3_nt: TGTGCCAGCAGCTTGAGCCTAGCGGTTAGCACAGATACGCAGTATTTT

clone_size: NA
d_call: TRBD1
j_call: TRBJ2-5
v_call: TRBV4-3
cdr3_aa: CASSQDPLGFRDSTIETQYF
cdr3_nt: TGCGCCAGCAGCCAAGATCCGCTTGGCTTTCGGGACAGTACGATCGAGACCCAGTACTTC

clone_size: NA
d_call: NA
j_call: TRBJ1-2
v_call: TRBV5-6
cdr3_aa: CASSLGRFRGYTF
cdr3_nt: TGTGCCAGCAGCTTGGGCCGGTTCAGGGGCTACACCTTC

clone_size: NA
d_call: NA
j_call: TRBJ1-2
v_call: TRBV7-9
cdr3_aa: CASSLVRAVYGYTF
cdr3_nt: TGTGCCAGCAGCTTAGTAAGGGCCGTCTATGGCTACACCTTC

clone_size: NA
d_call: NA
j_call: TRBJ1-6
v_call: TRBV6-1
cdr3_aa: CASSEQFYNSPLHF
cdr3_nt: TGTGCCAGCAGTGAACAGTTCTATAATTCACCCCTCCACTTT

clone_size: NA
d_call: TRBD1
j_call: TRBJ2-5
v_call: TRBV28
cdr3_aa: CASSPRTGHQETQYF
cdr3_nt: TGTGCCAGCAGTCCTCGGACAGGGCATCAAGAGACCCAGTACTTC

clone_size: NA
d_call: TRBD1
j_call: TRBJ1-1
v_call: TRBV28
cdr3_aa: CASSAPGQGNTEAFF
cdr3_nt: TGTGCCAGCAGTGCGCCGGGACAGGGGAACACTGAAGCTTTCTTT

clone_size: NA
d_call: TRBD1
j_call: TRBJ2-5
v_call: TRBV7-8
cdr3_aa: CASSSWTGQETQYF
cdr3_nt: TGTGCCAGCAGCTCCTGGACAGGGCAAGAGACCCAGTACTTC

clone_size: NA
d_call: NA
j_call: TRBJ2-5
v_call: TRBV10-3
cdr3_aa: CAITPTGIQETQYF
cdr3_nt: TGTGCCATCACCCCAACAGGGATCCAAGAGACCCAGTACTTC

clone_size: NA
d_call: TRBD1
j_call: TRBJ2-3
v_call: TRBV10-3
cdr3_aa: CATGGDYSTDTQYF
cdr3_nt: TGTGCCACAGGGGGCGATTATAGCACAGATACGCAGTATTTT

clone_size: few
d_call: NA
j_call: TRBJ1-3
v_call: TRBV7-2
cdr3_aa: CASRSGNTIYF
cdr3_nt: TGTGCCAGCAGGTCCGGAAACACCATATATTTT

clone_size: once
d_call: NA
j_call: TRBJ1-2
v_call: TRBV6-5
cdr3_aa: CASSSYMQGREGYTF
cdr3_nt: TGTGCCAGCAGCTCTTACATGCAGGGAAGAGAAGGCTACACCTTC

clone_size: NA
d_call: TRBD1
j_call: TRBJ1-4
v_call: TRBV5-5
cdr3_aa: CASSLAGRQGYLNNEKLFF
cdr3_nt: TGTGCCAGCAGCTTGGCGGGTAGACAGGGGTACCTTAATAATGAAAAACTGTTTTTT

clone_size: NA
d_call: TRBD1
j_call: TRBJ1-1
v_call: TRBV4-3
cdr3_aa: CASKGQGMNTEAFF
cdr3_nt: TGCGCCAGCAAGGGACAGGGGATGAACACTGAAGCTTTCTTT

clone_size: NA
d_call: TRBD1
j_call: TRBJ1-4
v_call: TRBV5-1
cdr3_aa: CASSLLTGENEKLFF
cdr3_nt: TGCGCCAGCAGCCTCTTGACAGGGGAAAATGAAAAACTGTTTTTT

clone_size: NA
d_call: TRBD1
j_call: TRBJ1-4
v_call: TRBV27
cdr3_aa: CASSPYRPPFRGETNEKLFF
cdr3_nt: TGTGCCAGCAGTCCCTATCGCCCCCCCTTCAGGGGGGAAACTAATGAAAAACTGTTTTTT

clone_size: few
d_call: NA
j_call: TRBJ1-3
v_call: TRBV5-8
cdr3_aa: CASSQIKQFYSGNTIYF
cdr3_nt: TGTGCCAGCAGCCAAATCAAACAGTTTTACTCTGGAAACACCATATATTTT

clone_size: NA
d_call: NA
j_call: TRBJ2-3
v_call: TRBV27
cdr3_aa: CASTKGDRTDTQYF
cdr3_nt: TGTGCCAGCACGAAGGGAGACCGCACAGATACGCAGTATTTT

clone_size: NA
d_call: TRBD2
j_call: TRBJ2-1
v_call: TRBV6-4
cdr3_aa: CASSDPRGGSYNEQFF
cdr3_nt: TGTGCCAGCAGTGACCCGCGGGGGGGCTCCTACAATGAGCAGTTCTTC

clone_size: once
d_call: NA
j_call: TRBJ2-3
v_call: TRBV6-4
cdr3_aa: CASSASASTDTQYF
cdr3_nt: TGTGCCAGCAGTGCCAGCGCTAGCACAGATACGCAGTATTTT

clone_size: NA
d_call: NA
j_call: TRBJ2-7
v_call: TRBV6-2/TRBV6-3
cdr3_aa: CASSYDRKQYF
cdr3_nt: TGTGCCAGCAGTTACGATCGAAAGCAGTACTTC

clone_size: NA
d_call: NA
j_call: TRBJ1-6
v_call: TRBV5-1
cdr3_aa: CASSFDLHNSPLHF
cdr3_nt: TGCGCCAGCAGCTTCGACCTACATAATTCACCCCTCCACTTT

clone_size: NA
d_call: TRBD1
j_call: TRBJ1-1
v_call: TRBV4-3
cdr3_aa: CASSQQGQSNTEAFF
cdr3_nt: TGCGCCAGCAGCCAACAGGGACAGTCGAACACTGAAGCTTTCTTT

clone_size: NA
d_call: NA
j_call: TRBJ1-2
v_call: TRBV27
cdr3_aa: CASSSGGTGNYGYTF
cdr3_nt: TGTGCCAGCAGTTCCGGGGGCACGGGAAACTATGGCTACACCTTC

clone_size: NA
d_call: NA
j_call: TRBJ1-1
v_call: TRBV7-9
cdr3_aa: CASSFERAFF
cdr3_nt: TGTGCCAGCAGCTTTGAACGAGCTTTCTTT

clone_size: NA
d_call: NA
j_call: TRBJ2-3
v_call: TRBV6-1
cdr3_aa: CASSERNPEPDTQYF
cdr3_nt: TGTGCCAGCAGTGAACGCAACCCAGAGCCAGATACGCAGTATTTT

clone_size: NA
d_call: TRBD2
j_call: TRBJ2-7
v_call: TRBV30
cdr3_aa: CAWKRPGLAAYEQYF
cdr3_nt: TGTGCCTGGAAGCGACCGGGACTAGCGGCCTACGAGCAGTACTTC

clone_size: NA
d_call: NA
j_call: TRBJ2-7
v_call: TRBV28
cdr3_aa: CASSTPRESYEQYF
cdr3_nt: TGTGCCAGCAGTACCCCCCGGGAGTCCTACGAGCAGTACTTC

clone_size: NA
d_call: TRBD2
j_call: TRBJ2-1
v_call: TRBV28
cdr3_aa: CASSAVGSGGARKFF
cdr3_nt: TGTGCCAGCTCGGCGGTCGGGAGCGGGGGGGCCCGTAAGTTCTTC

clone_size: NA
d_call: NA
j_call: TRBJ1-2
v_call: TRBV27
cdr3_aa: CASRGLNYGYTF
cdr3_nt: TGTGCCAGCAGAGGACTCAACTATGGCTACACCTTC

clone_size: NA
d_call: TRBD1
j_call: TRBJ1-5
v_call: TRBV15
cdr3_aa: CATSRTGGSGQPQHF
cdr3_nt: TGTGCCACCAGCAGAACAGGGGGCTCGGGTCAGCCCCAGCATTTT

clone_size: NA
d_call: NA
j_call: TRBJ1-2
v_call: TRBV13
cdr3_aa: CASSAGDSYGYTF
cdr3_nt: TGTGCCAGCAGCGCCGGAGACAGCTATGGCTACACCTTC

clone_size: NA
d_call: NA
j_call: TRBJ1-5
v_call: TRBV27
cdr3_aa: CASSLWAFNQPQHF
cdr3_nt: TGTGCCAGCAGTTTATGGGCCTTCAATCAGCCCCAGCATTTT

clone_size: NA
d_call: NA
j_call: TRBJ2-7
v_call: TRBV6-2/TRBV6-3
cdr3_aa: CASSYSTGYEQYF
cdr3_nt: TGTGCCAGCAGTTACTCGACAGGCTACGAGCAGTACTTC

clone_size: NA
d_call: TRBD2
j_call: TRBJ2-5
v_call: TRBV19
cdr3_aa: CASSRLAGAQNQETQYF
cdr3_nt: TGTGCCAGTAGCAGACTAGCGGGGGCCCAGAACCAAGAGACCCAGTACTTC

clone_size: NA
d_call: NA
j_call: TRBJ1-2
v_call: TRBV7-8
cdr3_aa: CASSLRSGGFNYGYTF
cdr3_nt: TGTGCCAGCAGCTTAAGAAGTGGGGGTTTTAACTATGGCTACACCTTC

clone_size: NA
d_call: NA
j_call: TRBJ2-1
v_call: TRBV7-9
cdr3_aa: CASSPLFDEQFF
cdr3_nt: TGTGCCAGCAGCCCATTGTTTGATGAGCAGTTCTTC

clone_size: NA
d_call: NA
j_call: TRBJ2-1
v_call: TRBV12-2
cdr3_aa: CASRLGDDYNEQFF
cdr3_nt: TGTGCAAGTCGCTTAGGGGACGACTACAATGAGCAGTTCTTC

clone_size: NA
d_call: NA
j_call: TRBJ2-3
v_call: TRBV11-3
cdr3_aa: CASSLGGTDTQYF
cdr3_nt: TGTGCCAGCAGTCTAGGGGGGACAGATACGCAGTATTTT

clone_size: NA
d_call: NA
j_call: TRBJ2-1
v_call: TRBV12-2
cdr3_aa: CASRSPGGTSGGLPKYNEQFF
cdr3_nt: TGTGCAAGTCGCTCCCCCGGAGGGACTAGCGGGGGGCTCCCCAAATACAATGAGCAGTTCTTC

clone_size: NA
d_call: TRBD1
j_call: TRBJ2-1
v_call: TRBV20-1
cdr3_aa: CSASPLLTGASYNEQFF
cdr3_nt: TGCAGTGCTAGTCCCTTACTAACAGGGGCCAGTTACAATGAGCAGTTCTTC

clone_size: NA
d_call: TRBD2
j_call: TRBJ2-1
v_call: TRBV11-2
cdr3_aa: CASRMLRGSSYNEQFF
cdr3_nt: TGTGCCAGCAGAATGTTGCGGGGGAGCTCCTACAATGAGCAGTTCTTC

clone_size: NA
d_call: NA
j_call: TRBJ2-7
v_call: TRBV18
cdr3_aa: CASSFSYEQYF
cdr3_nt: TGTGCCAGCTCTTTCTCCTACGAGCAGTACTTC

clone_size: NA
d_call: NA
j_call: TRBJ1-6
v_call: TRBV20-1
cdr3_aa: CSASRGSGGLRNSPLHF
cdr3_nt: TGCAGTGCTAGTAGGGGGTCCGGGGGGCTGAGGAATTCACCCCTCCACTTT

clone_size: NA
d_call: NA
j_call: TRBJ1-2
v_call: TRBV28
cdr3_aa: CASSPSNRVNYGYTF
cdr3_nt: TGTGCCAGCAGTCCGTCGAACCGGGTTAACTATGGCTACACCTTC

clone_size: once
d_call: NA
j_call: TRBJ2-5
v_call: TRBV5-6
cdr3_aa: CASSLARTVPTQYF
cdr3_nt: TGTGCCAGCAGCTTGGCCCGGACAGTCCCGACCCAGTACTTC

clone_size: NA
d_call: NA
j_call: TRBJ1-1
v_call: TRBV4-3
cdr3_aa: CASSHGRQVNTEAFF
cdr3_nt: TGCGCCAGCAGCCATGGGCGGCAGGTGAACACTGAAGCTTTCTTT

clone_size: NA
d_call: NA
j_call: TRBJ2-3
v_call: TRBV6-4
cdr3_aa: CASSTSRETDTQYF
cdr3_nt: TGTGCCAGCAGTACTAGCCGGGAGACAGATACGCAGTATTTT

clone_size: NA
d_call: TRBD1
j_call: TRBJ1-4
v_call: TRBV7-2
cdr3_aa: CASSPGRGLEKLFF
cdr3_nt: TGTGCCAGCAGCCCGGGGAGGGGGCTTGAAAAACTGTTTTTT

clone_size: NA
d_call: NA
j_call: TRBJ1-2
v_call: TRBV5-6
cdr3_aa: CASSPGRNYGYTF
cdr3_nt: TGTGCCAGCAGCCCTGGACGGAACTATGGCTACACCTTC

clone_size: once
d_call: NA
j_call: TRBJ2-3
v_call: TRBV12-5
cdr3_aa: CASGYGRPLSLPDTQYF
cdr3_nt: TGTGCTAGTGGTTATGGCCGACCCCTTTCTCTTCCAGATACGCAGTATTTT

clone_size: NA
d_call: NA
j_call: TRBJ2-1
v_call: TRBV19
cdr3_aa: CASSTGYNEQFF
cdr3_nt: TGTGCCAGTAGTACAGGTTACAATGAGCAGTTCTTC

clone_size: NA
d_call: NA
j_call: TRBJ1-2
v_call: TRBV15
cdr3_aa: CATSSYGVTANYGYTF
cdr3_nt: TGTGCCACCAGCAGCTACGGGGTAACCGCTAACTATGGCTACACCTTC

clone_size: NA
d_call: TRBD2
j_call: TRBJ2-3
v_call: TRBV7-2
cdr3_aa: CASSLVSSGGAPNTQYF
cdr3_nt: TGTGCCAGCAGCTTAGTTTCTAGCGGGGGGGCCCCAAATACGCAGTATTTT

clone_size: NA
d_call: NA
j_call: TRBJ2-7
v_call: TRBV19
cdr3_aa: CASSIGIQGGYEQYF
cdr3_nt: TGTGCCAGTAGTATAGGGATACAGGGTGGATACGAGCAGTACTTC